In this sample, the clone carrying this T cell receptor (beta chain) turned up once. As yet, its antigen is unknown. Its ends do not fully match the called genes, so a read error is possible. CDR3 length: 13 amino acids. CDR1 SGHTA and CDR2 FQGNSA come from the germline V gene. This sample was taken from a study of CD8+CD57+ T cells in acquired aplastic anemia. Whole-study context: The mean DNA yield obtained from sorted CD4+ and CD8+ cells came to about 3 ug. Study-wide results and caveats: Both patients and controls carried the same twenty-nine CD8+ CDR3 sequences. No significant patient-versus-control difference appeared in CD8+ Simpson's diversity.

The use of genomic DNA as template underpinned the TCR beta VDJ and CDR3 profiling. In TCRdb, the reads were re-called with MiXCR into one record per CDR3 protein. Among hundreds of thousands of distinct CDR3 sequences, about two thirds were seen once, and the ten largest hold 4%. The receptor was isolated from a human donor in good health, serving as a control. The sequenced sample consisted of sorted CD4+, CD8+, or CD8+CD57+ T cells (not recorded which) from PBMCs. The chain couples TRBV7-2 to TRBJ2-3, with D possibly being TRBD1 (7 bases). CDR3 DNA sequence: TGTGCCAGCAGCTACCAGGGGGAGGACACTGAAGCTTTC. Encoded protein: CASSYQGEDTEAF.